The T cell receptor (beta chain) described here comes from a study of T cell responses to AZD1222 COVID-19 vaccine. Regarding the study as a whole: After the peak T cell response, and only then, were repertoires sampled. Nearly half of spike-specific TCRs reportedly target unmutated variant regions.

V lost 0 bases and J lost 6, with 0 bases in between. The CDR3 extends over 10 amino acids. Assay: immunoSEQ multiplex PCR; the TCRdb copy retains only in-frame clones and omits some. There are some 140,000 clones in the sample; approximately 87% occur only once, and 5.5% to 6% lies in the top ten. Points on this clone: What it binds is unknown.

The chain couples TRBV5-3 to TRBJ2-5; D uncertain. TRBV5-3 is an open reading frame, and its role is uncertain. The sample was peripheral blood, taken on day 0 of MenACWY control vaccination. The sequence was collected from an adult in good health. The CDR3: CARSLETQYF. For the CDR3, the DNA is TGTGCCAGAAGCTTGGAGACCCAGTACTTC.